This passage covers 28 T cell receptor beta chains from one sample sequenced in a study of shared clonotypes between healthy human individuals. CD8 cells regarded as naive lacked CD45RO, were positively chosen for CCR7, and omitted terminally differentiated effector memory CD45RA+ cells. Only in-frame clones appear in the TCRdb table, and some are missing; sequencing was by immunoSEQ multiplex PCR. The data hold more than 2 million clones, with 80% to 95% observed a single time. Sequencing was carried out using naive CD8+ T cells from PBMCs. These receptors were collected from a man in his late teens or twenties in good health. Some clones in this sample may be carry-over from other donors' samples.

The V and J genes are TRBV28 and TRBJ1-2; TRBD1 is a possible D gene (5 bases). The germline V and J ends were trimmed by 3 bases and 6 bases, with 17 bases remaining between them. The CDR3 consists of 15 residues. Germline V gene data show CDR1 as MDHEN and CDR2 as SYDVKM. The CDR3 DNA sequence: TGTGCCAGCAGTTTCTTTCTGGGGTCGGGGGATGGCTACACCTTC. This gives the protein CASSFFLGSGDGYTF.

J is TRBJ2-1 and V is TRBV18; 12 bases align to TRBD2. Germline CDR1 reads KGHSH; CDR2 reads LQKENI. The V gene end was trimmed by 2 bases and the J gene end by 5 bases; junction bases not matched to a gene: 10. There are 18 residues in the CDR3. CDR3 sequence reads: CASSPTLGLAGGHNEQFF. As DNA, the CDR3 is TGTGCCAGCTCACCAACCCTGGGGCTAGCGGGAGGGCACAATGAGCAGTTCTTC.

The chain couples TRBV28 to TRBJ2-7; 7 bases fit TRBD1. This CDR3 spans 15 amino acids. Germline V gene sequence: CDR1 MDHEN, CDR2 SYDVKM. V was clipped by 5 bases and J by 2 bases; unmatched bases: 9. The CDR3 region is CASSPPDRPPYEQYF. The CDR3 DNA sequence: TGTGCCAGCAGTCCGCCGGACAGGCCCCCCTACGAGCAGTACTTC.

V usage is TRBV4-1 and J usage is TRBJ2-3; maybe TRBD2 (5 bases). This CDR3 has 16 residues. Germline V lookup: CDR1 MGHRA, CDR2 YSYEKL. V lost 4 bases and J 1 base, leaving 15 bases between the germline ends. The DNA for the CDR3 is TGCGCCAGCAGCCTCCTTGTGGAGGACGGCACAGATACGCAGTATTTT. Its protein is CASSLLVEDGTDTQYF.

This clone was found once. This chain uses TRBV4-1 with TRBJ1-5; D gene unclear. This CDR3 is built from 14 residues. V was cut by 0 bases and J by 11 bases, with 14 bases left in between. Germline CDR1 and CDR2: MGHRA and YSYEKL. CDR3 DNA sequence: TGCGCCAGCAGCCAAGATCCCGGCGCTTGGACCCAGCATTTT. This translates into CASSQDPGAWTQHF.

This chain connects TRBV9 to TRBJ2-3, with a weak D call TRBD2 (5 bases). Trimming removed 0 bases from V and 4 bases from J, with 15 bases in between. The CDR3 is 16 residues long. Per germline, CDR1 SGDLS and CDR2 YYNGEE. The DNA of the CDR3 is TGTGCCAGCAGCGTAGTGGAGGCCCTTCTGCCAGATACGCAGTATTTT. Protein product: CASSVVEALLPDTQYF.

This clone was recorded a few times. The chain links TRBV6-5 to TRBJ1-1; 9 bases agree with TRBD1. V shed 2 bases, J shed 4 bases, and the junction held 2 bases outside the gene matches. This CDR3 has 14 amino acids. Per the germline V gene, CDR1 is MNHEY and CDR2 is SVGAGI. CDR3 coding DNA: TGTGCCAGCAGTTACGCGGACAGGGGCACTGAAGCTTTCTTT. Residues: CASSYADRGTEAFF.

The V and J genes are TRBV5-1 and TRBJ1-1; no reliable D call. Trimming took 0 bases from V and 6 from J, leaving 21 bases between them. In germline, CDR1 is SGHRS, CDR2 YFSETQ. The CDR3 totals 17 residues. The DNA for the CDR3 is TGCGCCAGCAGCTTGGGGGATGGACCCAGGTTAACGGCTGAAGCTTTCTTT. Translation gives CASSLGDGPRLTAEAFF.

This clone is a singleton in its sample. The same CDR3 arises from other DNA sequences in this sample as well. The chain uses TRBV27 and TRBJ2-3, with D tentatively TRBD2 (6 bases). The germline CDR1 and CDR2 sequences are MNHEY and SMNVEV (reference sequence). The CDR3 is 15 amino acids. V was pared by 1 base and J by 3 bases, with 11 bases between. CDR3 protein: CASSLLAGSTDTQYF. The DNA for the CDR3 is TGTGCCAGCAGTTTATTGGCGGGATCGACAGATACGCAGTATTTT.

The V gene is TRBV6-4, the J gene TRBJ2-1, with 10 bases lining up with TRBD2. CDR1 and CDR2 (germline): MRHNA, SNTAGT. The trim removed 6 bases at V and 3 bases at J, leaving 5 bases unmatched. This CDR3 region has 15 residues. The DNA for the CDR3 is TGTGCCAGCAGCGCGTTAGCGGGAGGCTACAATGAGCAGTTCTTC. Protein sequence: CASSALAGGYNEQFF.

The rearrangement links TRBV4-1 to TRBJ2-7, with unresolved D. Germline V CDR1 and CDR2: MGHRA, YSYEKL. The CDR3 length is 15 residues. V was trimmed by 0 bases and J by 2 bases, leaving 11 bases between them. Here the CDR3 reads CASSQDYGWPYEQYF. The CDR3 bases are TGCGCCAGCAGCCAAGATTACGGCTGGCCCTACGAGCAGTACTTC.

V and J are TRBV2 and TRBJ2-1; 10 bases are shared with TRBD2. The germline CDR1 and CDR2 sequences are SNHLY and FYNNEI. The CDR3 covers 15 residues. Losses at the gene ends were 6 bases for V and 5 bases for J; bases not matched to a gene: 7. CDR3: CASRVAGGRHNEQFF. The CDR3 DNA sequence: TGTGCCAGCAGAGTAGCGGGAGGACGGCACAATGAGCAGTTCTTC.

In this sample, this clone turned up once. In nucleotides, the CDR3 is TGTGCCAGCTCAGGAGGGGACGTCGGGCTTGTATTCCAAGAGACCCAGTACTTC. Translated: CASSGGDVGLVFQETQYF. This rearrangement joins TRBV18 to TRBJ2-5, with D possibly matching TRBD2 (6 bases). CDR1 and CDR2 from the germline V gene are KGHSH and LQKENI. V dropped 5 bases and J dropped 1 base, with 23 bases sitting between them. The CDR3 has 18 residues.

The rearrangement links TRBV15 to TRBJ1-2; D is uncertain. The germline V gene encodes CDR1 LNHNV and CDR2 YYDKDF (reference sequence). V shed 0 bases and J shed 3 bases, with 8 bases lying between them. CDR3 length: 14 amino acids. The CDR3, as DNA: TGTGCCACCAGCAGAGACGGCAACGACTATGGCTACACCTTC. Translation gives CATSRDGNDYGYTF.

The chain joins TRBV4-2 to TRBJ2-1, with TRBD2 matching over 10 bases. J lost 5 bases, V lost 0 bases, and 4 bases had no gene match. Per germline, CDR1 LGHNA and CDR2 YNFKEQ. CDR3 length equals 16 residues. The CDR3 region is CASSQELAGSHNEQFF. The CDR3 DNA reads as TGTGCCAGCAGCCAAGAACTAGCGGGGTCTCACAATGAGCAGTTCTTC.

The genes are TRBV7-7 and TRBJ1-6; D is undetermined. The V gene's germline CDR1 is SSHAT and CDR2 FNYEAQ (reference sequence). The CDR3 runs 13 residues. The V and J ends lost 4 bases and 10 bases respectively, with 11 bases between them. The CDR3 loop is CASSSDVGSPLHF. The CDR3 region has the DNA TGTGCCAGCAGCTCCGATGTAGGATCACCCCTCCACTTT.

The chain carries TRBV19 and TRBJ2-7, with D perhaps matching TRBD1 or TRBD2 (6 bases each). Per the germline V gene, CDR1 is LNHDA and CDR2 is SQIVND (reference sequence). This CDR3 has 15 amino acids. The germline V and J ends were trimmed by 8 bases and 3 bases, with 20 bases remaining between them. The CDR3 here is CASGSGALDYYEQYF. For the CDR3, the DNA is TGTGCCAGTGGCTCGGGGGCGTTGGATTACTACGAGCAGTACTTC.

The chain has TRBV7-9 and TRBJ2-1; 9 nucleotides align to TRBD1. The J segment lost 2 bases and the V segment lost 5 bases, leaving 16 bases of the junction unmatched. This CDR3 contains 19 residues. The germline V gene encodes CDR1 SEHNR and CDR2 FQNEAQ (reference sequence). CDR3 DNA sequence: TGTGCCAGCAGCCTCCTCCGACCCGAGACAGGGGGGGCCTACAATGAGCAGTTCTTC. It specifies CASSLLRPETGGAYNEQFF.

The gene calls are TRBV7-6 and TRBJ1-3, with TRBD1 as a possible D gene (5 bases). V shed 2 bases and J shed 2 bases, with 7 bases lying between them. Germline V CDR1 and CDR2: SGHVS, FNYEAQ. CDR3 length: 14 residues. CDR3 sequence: CASSLWGTGNTIYF. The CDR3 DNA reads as TGTGCCAGCAGCTTATGGGGGACTGGAAACACCATATATTTT.

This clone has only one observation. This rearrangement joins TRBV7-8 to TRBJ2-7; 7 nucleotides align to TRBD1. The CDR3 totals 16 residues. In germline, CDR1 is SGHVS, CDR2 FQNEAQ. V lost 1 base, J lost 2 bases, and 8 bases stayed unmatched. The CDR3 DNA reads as TGTGCCAGCAGCTTAGTACTGGGACAGCTAACCTACGAGCAGTACTTC. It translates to CASSLVLGQLTYEQYF.

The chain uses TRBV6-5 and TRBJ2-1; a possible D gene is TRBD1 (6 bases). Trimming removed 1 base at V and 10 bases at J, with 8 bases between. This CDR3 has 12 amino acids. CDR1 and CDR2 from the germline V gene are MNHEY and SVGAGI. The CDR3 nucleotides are TGTGCCAGCAGTTACTTTGGGACAGAGCAGTTCTTC. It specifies CASSYFGTEQFF.

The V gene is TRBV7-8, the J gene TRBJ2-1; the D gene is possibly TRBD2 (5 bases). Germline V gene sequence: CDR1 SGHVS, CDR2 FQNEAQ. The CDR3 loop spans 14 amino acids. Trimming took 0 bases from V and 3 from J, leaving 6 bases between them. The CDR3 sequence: CASSLAGNYNEQFF. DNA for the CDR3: TGTGCCAGCAGCTTAGCCGGGAACTACAATGAGCAGTTCTTC.

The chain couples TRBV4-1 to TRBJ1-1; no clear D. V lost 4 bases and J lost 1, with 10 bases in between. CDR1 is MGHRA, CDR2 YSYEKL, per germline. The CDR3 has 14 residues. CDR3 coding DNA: TGCGCCAGCAGCCTCGGCCCCCAGAACACTGAAGCTTTCTTT. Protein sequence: CASSLGPQNTEAFF.

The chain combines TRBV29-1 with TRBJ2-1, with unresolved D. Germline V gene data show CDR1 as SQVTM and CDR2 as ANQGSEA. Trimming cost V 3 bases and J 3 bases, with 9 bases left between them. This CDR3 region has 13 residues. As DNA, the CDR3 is TGCAGCGTTGAGCGCCCCCTCTACAATGAGCAGTTCTTC. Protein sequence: CSVERPLYNEQFF.

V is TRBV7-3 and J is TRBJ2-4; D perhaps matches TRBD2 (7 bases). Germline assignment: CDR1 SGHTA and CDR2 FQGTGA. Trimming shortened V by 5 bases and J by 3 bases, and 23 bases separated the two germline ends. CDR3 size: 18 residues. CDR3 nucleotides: TGTGCCAGCAGCCCACGCCGGGAGGTGGGGGGCGTCAAAAACATTCAGTACTTC. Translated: CASSPRREVGGVKNIQYF.

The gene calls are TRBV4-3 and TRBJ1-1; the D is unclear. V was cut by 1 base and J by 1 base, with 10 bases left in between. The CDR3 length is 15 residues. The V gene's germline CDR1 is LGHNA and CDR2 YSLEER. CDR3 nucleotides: TGCGCCAGCAGCCAAGTTGTGTACGGGAACACTGAAGCTTTCTTT. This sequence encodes CASSQVVYGNTEAFF.

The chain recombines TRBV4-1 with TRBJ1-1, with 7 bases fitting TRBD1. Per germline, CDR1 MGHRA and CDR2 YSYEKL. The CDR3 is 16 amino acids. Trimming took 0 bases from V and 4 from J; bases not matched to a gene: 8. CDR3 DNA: TGCGCCAGCAGCCAAGAAGAGACAGGGACGAGCACTGAAGCTTTCTTT. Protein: CASSQEETGTSTEAFF.

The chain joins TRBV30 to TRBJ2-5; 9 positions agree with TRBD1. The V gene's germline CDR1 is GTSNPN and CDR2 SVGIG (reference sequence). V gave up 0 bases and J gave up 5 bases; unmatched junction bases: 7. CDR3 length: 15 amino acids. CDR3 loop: CAWSVRDRVVETQYF. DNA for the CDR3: TGTGCCTGGAGTGTACGGGACAGGGTGGTCGAGACCCAGTACTTC.